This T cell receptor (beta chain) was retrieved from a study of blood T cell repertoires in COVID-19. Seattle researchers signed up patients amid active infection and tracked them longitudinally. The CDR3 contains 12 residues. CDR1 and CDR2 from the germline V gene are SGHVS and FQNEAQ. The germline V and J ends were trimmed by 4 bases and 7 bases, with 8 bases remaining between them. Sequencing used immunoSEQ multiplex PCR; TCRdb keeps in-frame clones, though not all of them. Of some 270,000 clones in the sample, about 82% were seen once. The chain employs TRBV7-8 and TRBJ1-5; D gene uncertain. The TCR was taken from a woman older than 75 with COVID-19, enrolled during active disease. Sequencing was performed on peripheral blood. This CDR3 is CASSSGEQPQHF. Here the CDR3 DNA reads TGTGCCAGCAGCTCCGGGGAACAGCCCCAGCATTTT.